The 13 T cell receptor beta chains below come from one sample, sequenced in a study of beta chain features in type 1 diabetes. Study-level findings and limits: Significant though moderate, a shortening of TCRB CDR3s appeared in all four CD4+ subsets of Type 1 diabetes patients.

Reverse transcription of all isolated RNA meant that expressed TCRB transcripts were sequenced. Some clones are missing from TCRdb's copy, which holds only in-frame ones; the method was immunoSEQ multiplex PCR. The data show hundreds of thousands of clones, around an eighth seen once. These receptors have no identified antigens. Sequences were obtained from naive CD4+ T cells from blood. These receptors were obtained from a man aged 18-30 years with type 1 diabetes.

In this sample, this clone turned up a few times. In the same sample, other DNA sequences code for this CDR3. The rearrangement uses TRBV30 and TRBJ2-3; 7 positions agree with TRBD2. V lost 3 bases and J lost 6; bases outside the gene matches: 3. The CDR3 is made up of 12 amino acids. Germline lookup yields CDR1 GTSNPN and CDR2 SVGIG (reference sequence). Written as DNA, the CDR3 is TGTGCCTGGAGCGCCGGGGGGGATACGCAGTATTTT. This gives the protein CAWSAGGDTQYF.

This sequence joins TRBV20-1 and TRBJ2-7; D possibly corresponds to TRBD1 (5 bases). The V gene's germline CDR1 is DFQATT and CDR2 SNEGSKA (reference sequence). V was pared by 5 bases and J by 6 bases, with 11 bases between. The CDR3 has 11 residues. CDR3 amino acids: CSASQEPEQYF. CDR3 nucleotides: TGCAGTGCTTCACAGGAGCCCGAGCAGTACTTC.

This clone was seen more than once but under ten times. This chain connects TRBV7-9 to TRBJ1-2; possible D gene TRBD1, 6 bases. Trimming took off 5 bases at V and 4 bases at J, with 14 bases between the two ends. This CDR3 spans 14 amino acids. Germline V CDR1 and CDR2: SEHNR, FQNEAQ (reference sequence). The CDR3, as DNA: TGTGCCAGCAGCCCTCAGGGGACCTCCTATGGCTACACCTTC. It codes for CASSPQGTSYGYTF. Using reference TRBV7-9 and TRBJ1-2 for the parts outside the CDR3, the full variable domain is DTGVSQNPRHKITKRGQNVTFRCDPISEHNRLYWYRQTLGQGPEFLTYFQNEAQLEKSRLLSDRFSAERPKGSFSTLEIQRTEQGDSAMYLCASSPQGTSYGYTFGSGTRLTVV.

There are a few counts of this clone. The chain employs TRBV29-1 and TRBJ2-5; possibly TRBD1 for D (6 bases). The CDR3 covers 16 residues. V was cut by 4 bases and J by 3 bases, with 21 bases left in between. Germline values: CDR1 SQVTM, CDR2 ANQGSEA. The CDR3: CSVVFQGWWGKETQYF. The CDR3 region has the DNA TGCAGCGTTGTTTTCCAGGGGTGGTGGGGAAAAGAGACCCAGTACTTC.

This clone turned up a few times. The chain has TRBV10-3 and TRBJ2-3, with D perhaps matching TRBD2 (5 bases). The CDR3 spans 13 residues. The V and J ends lost 4 bases and 2 bases respectively, with 7 bases between them. Germline V lookup: CDR1 ENHRY, CDR2 SYGVKD. The CDR3 loop is CAISAGLTDTQYF. CDR3 nucleotide sequence: TGTGCCATCAGTGCAGGACTCACAGATACGCAGTATTTT.

In this sample, this clone turned up a few times. The chain has TRBV18 and TRBJ2-1; the match to TRBD1 covers 9 bases. The CDR3 is 16 amino acids. J gave up 8 bases and V 4 bases, and 12 bases lay outside the gene matches. Germline CDR1 and CDR2: KGHSH and LQKENI. CDR3 sequence reads: CASSLITGQGLDEQFF. CDR3 sequence (DNA): TGTGCCAGCTCACTGATAACGGGACAGGGTTTGGATGAGCAGTTCTTC.

This clone was observed a handful of times. This chain links TRBV9 with TRBJ1-1; D remains ambiguous. CDR1 is SGDLS, CDR2 YYNGEE, per germline. Trimming shortened V by 4 bases and J by 3 bases, and 19 bases separated the two germline ends. The CDR3 is 16 residues long. In DNA, the CDR3 is TGTGCCAGCAGCCCGCACCTGGAGGCGGACTACACTGAAGCTTTCTTT. It is translated as CASSPHLEADYTEAFF.

The chain is built from TRBV5-4 and TRBJ2-2, with a weak D call TRBD1 (6 bases). V shed 3 bases and J shed 7 bases, with 7 bases lying between them. Germline V gives CDR1 SGHNT, CDR2 YYREEE (reference sequence). The CDR3 loop spans 12 amino acids. CDR3 in amino acids: CASSSGHGELFF. The CDR3 DNA reads TGTGCCAGCAGCTCGGGACACGGGGAGCTGTTTTTT.

To note about this clone: Germline is not matched at one junction end, which may reflect a read error. This chain joins TRBV7-7 and TRBJ2-5; D call uncertain. The CDR3 has 15 residues. Germline CDR1 SSHAT, CDR2 FNYEAQ (reference sequence). CDR3 region: CASSPVGLVGSSQYF. The CDR3 DNA follows: TGTGCTAGCAGCCCGGTTGGTCTCGTTGGGTCGTCCCAGTACTTC.

This clone has only a few counts. The chain employs TRBV15 and TRBJ1-3; no clear D gene. The CDR3 spans 16 residues. V lost 0 bases, J lost 0 bases, and 9 bases lay in between. CDR1 and CDR2 (germline): LNHNV, YYDKDF (reference sequence). The CDR3 nucleotides read TGTGCCACCAGCAGAGAGGCAGCCAACTCTGGAAACACCATATATTTT. Translation gives CATSREAANSGNTIYF.

This clone was picked up a small number of times. The chain combines TRBV4-1 with TRBJ1-2, with D possibly matching TRBD1 (5 bases). Germline CDR1 is MGHRA and CDR2 is YSYEKL. The CDR3 loop spans 15 amino acids. V lost 4 bases to trimming and J lost 3 bases, with 15 bases between them. The CDR3 region is CASSLSRGRDYGYTF. In nucleotides, the CDR3 is TGCGCCAGCAGCCTATCACGTGGCAGGGACTATGGCTACACCTTC.

The genes are TRBV6-6 and TRBJ2-7, with D possibly being TRBD1 (5 bases). The V gene's germline CDR1 is MNHNY and CDR2 SVGAGI (reference sequence). The CDR3 sequence is 14 residues long. Trimming removed 6 bases at V and 0 bases at J, with 12 bases between. CDR3 residues: CASSPTDLSYEQYF. DNA of the CDR3: TGTGCCAGCAGCCCGACAGACCTCTCCTACGAGCAGTACTTC.

The gene calls are TRBV30 and TRBJ2-3; D might be TRBD2 (7 bases). V was clipped by 2 bases and J by 4 bases, with 16 bases between them. Germline CDR1 is GTSNPN and CDR2 is SVGIG (reference sequence). The CDR3 extends over 15 amino acids. Here the CDR3 reads CAWSKWGGWADTQYF. CDR3 DNA: TGTGCCTGGAGTAAGTGGGGGGGCTGGGCAGATACGCAGTATTTT.